The T cell receptor (beta chain) described here comes from a study of T cells in Graves' hyperthyroidism and ophthalmopathy. Trimming removed 4 bases at V and 0 bases at J, with 13 bases between. This CDR3 region has 16 residues. The V gene's germline CDR1 is SNHLY and CDR2 FYNNEI. Authors of the study amplified TCR beta CDR3 regions from RNA transcripts. HTBI primers were employed in a first-round RT-PCR of the TCR CDR3. TCRdb independently ran MiXCR on the multiplex PCR reads; one entry per CDR3 protein. The table lists 300,000 to 450,000 distinct CDR3 sequences, about 14% of them singletons. Patients aged 18 to 65 with hyperthyroidism were newly diagnosed, with duration under 2 months. This clonotype was observed many times.

This TCR was recovered from an older woman with Graves' hyperthyroidism. The V gene is TRBV2, the J gene TRBJ2-1; D tentatively reads TRBD1 or TRBD2 (5 bases each). Sequencing used blood. The CDR3 region is CASSGGTGSSYNEQFF. The CDR3 DNA is TGTGCCAGCAGTGGGGGGACGGGGAGCTCCTACAATGAGCAGTTCTTC.